What follows are 20 T cell receptor beta chains derived from one specimen sequenced in a study of blood T cell repertoires in COVID-19. Sequencing was performed with immunoSEQ multiplex PCR; in TCRdb, only in-frame clones are kept and a portion is missing. The sample includes about 52,000 clones, 81% of them seen just once. The source material was peripheral blood. All receptors derive from a woman aged 80 or over with COVID-19, enrolled during active disease.

The genes are TRBV7-2 and TRBJ1-5; D might be TRBD1 (5 bases). Germline CDR1 and CDR2: SGHTA and FQGNSA. This CDR3 has 15 amino acids. V was pared by 5 bases and J by 5 bases, with 16 bases between. CDR3 sequence (DNA): TGTGCCAGCAGCGCACGATTCCAGGGTTATCAGCCCCAGCATTTT. Its protein is CASSARFQGYQPQHF.

This chain joins TRBV5-5 and TRBJ1-6; 7 bases are shared with TRBD1. The germline gives CDR1 SGHKS, CDR2 YYEKEE (reference sequence). The CDR3 contains 15 residues. The ends lost 0 bases at V and 5 bases at J; junction bases unmatched: 2. This CDR3 reads CASSLAGTDNSPLHF. DNA for the CDR3: TGTGCCAGCAGCTTGGCTGGGACAGATAATTCACCCCTCCACTTT.

This clone was seen only a few times. This chain joins TRBV4-1 and TRBJ1-5; 8 bases map to TRBD1. CDR3 length equals 16 residues. V was clipped by 1 base and J by 1 base; unmatched bases: 3. From germline, CDR1 is MGHRA and CDR2 YSYEKL. CDR3 sequence: CASSQADRGSNQPQHF. Written as DNA, the CDR3 is TGCGCCAGCAGCCAAGCCGACAGGGGAAGCAATCAGCCCCAGCATTTT.

This clone was detected once. The chain uses TRBV19 and TRBJ2-7; 9 bases are a match to TRBD1. This CDR3 contains 12 residues. Germline trimming cut 8 bases from V and 5 bases from J; bases unmatched to any gene: 4. Germline V gene lookup returns CDR1 LNHDA and CDR2 SQIVND (reference sequence). DNA of the CDR3: TGTGCCAGTGGGGGACAGGGCCACGAGCAGTACTTC. Translation: CASGGQGHEQYF.

The CDR3 loop is CASSRGGNGNQPQHF. The CDR3 DNA reads TGTGCCAGTAGCCGAGGGGGAAACGGCAATCAGCCCCAGCATTTT. The chain recombines TRBV19 with TRBJ1-5; the D gene is possibly TRBD1 (6 bases). CDR1 and CDR2 from the germline V gene are LNHDA and SQIVND (reference sequence). The CDR3 covers 15 residues. The V end lost 6 bases, the J end lost 2 bases, and 14 bases lay between the germline ends.

A single count supports this clone. The chain couples TRBV19 to TRBJ1-1, with D hard to call. V shed 6 bases and J shed 0 bases, with 14 bases lying between them. The CDR3 contains 15 residues. Germline CDR1 is LNHDA and CDR2 is SQIVND (reference sequence). The CDR3 bases are TGTGCCAGTAGCCGGGGTGGAAATTTGAACACTGAAGCTTTCTTT. Amino acid sequence: CASSRGGNLNTEAFF.

In this sample, this clone turned up many times. The V and J genes are TRBV5-1 and TRBJ2-7, with D tentatively TRBD2 (6 bases). The germline CDR1 and CDR2 sequences are SGHRS and YFSETQ. V gave up 4 bases and J gave up 0 bases, with 14 bases separating them. CDR3 length: 15 residues. The CDR3 reads CASSGGLSSSYEQYF. The CDR3, as DNA: TGCGCCAGCAGCGGGGGACTTTCCAGCTCCTACGAGCAGTACTTC.

This chain connects TRBV30 to TRBJ2-5; D gene uncertain. The CDR3 has 15 amino acids. The germline V gene has CDR1 GTSNPN and CDR2 SVGIG (reference sequence). Deletions cut 1 base from V and 1 base from J, with 13 bases between. The CDR3 is CAWSATSQPQETQYF. The CDR3 DNA follows: TGTGCCTGGAGTGCAACCTCACAGCCCCAAGAGACCCAGTACTTC.

V is TRBV7-9 and J is TRBJ2-2; 12 nucleotides line up with TRBD1. Trimming removed 9 bases from V and 7 bases from J; junction bases left unmatched: 6. The CDR3 consists of 14 residues. CDR1 is SEHNR, CDR2 FQNEAQ, per germline (reference sequence). The CDR3, as DNA: TGTGCCAGTCCAGGGACAGGGGGCATCGGGGAGCTGTTTTTT. It translates to CASPGTGGIGELFF.

The chain employs TRBV5-5 and TRBJ2-1; D might be TRBD2 (5 bases). V lost 2 bases to trimming and J lost 6 bases, with 6 bases between them. The CDR3 is made up of 12 amino acids. CDR1 SGHKS and CDR2 YYEKEE come from the germline V gene (reference sequence). This chain's CDR3 is CASSFGLNEQFF. The CDR3 bases are TGTGCCAGCAGCTTCGGACTCAATGAGCAGTTCTTC.

This clone was found once. The chain employs TRBV28 and TRBJ2-3; TRBD2 aligns across 7 bases. This CDR3 is built from 15 residues. The V gene end was trimmed by 5 bases and the J gene end by 1 base; junction bases not matched to a gene: 6. Germline CDR1 is MDHEN and CDR2 is SYDVKM. CDR3 amino acids: CASSPRGGGTDTQYF. CDR3 in DNA: TGTGCCAGCAGTCCGAGGGGAGGGGGCACAGATACGCAGTATTTT.

The V gene is TRBV6-4, the J gene TRBJ2-3, with 8 bases identical to TRBD2. From germline, CDR1 is MRHNA and CDR2 SNTAGT. The CDR3 contains 19 residues. V trimming: 3 bases; J trimming: 1 base; junction bases outside the gene matches: 15. This CDR3 reads CASSEQPDGAGGRTDTQYF. The CDR3, as DNA: TGTGCCAGCAGTGAACAACCAGATGGTGCGGGAGGCCGCACAGATACGCAGTATTTT.

In its sample, this clone was seen once. The chain carries TRBV7-7 and TRBJ2-2, with a weak D call TRBD1 (7 bases). The CDR3 runs to 14 residues. In germline, CDR1 is SSHAT, CDR2 FNYEAQ (reference sequence). This CDR3 reads CASGRTGNTGELFF. CDR3 bases: TGTGCTAGCGGACGGACAGGGAACACCGGGGAGCTGTTTTTT.

This chain connects TRBV7-2 to TRBJ1-5; TRBD1 agrees at 9 bases. CDR3 length equals 17 residues. The trim removed 5 bases at V and 7 bases at J, leaving 15 bases unmatched. Germline CDR1 reads SGHTA; CDR2 reads FQGNSA. The CDR3, as DNA: TGTGCCAGCAGCCCTAGCGGGGGGACAGGGAGGACGCAGCCCCAGCATTTT. It is translated as CASSPSGGTGRTQPQHF.

This chain links TRBV7-6 with TRBJ2-7; maybe TRBD2 (6 bases). V lost 1 base to trimming and J lost 2 bases, with 9 bases between them. CDR1 and CDR2 from the germline V gene are SGHVS and FNYEAQ. The length of the CDR3 is 14 residues. The CDR3 DNA follows: TGTGCCAGCAGCTTAGAGGGCGGGGCCTACGAGCAGTACTTC. It yields the protein CASSLEGGAYEQYF.

The chain carries TRBV10-2 and TRBJ1-6; a possible D gene is TRBD1 (5 bases). The V gene's germline CDR1 is WSHSY and CDR2 SAAADI. There are 16 residues in the CDR3. Between the trimmed V and J ends, which lost 2 bases and 8 bases, there was a span of 16 bases. This chain's CDR3 is CASSEDGRAGHSPLHF. CDR3 nucleotide sequence: TGCGCCAGCAGTGAGGACGGCCGCGCGGGGCATTCACCCCTCCACTTT.

In this sample, this clone turned up a few times. The chain links TRBV19 to TRBJ2-4, with TRBD1 matching over 9 bases. Trimming cost V 1 base and J 8 bases; bases outside gene matches: 9. The length of the CDR3 is 16 residues. The V gene's germline CDR1 is LNHDA and CDR2 SQIVND (reference sequence). The CDR3: CASSIVTGGAGDIQYF. The CDR3 DNA follows: TGTGCCAGTAGTATAGTTACAGGGGGCGCGGGAGACATTCAGTACTTC.

For the CDR3, the DNA is TGTGCCAGCAGTTACCCGCGTTCTGGACAGGGTATTTACGAGCAGTACTTC. Amino acids: CASSYPRSGQGIYEQYF. The genes are TRBV6-2 or TRBV6-3 and TRBJ2-7, with TRBD1 matching over 8 bases. The CDR3 consists of 17 residues. Germline V gene sequence: CDR1 MNHEY, CDR2 SVGEGT. V was pared by 2 bases and J by 4 bases, with 13 bases of the junction left unmatched.

CDR3 sequence reads: CASSAQGAGGYTF. As DNA, the CDR3 is TGTGCCAGCAGTGCACAGGGGGCGGGAGGCTACACCTTC. V is TRBV25-1 and J is TRBJ1-2; TRBD1 matches at 9 bases. In germline, CDR1 is MGHDK, CDR2 SYGVNS. The CDR3 has 13 residues. Unmatched junction bases numbered 5, after V lost 4 bases and J lost 8 bases.

This chain connects TRBV4-1 to TRBJ2-1; 7 nucleotides agree with TRBD2. Germline values: CDR1 MGHRA, CDR2 YSYEKL. V shed 0 bases and J 4 bases; nucleotides not matched to a gene: 6. The CDR3 has 16 residues. CDR3: CASSQDRLAVYNEQFF. The CDR3 DNA is TGCGCCAGCAGCCAAGATAGGCTAGCGGTGTACAATGAGCAGTTCTTC.